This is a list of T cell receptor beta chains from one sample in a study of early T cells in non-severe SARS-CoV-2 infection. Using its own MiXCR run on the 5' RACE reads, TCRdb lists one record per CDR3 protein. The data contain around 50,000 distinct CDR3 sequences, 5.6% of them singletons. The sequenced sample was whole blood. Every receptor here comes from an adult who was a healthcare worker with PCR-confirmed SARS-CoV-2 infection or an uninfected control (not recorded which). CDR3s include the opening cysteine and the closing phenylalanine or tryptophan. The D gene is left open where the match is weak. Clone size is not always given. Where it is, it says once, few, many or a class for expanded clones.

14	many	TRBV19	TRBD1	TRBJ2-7	CASSKHRGTYEQYF	TGTGCCAGTAGCAAACACAGGGGGACCTACGAGCAGTACTTC
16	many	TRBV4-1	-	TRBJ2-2	CASSPGWVRSAGELFF	TGCGCCAGCAGCCCCGGATGGGTGAGGAGCGCCGGGGAGCTGTTTTTT
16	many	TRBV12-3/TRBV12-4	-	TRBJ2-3	CASSLLTGLRPDTQYF	TGTGCCAGCAGTTTATTAACAGGCCTCCGCCCAGATACGCAGTATTTT
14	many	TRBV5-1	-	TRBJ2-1	CASSLVGPSDEQFF	TGCGCCAGCAGCTTGGTCGGGCCGAGCGATGAGCAGTTCTTC
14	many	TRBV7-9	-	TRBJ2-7	CASSLGMGADEQYF	TGTGCCAGCAGCTTAGGGATGGGGGCAGACGAGCAGTACTTC
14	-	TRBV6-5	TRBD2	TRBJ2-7	CASRTAGTTYEQYF	TGTGCCAGCAGAACAGCAGGGACTACCTACGAGCAGTACTTC
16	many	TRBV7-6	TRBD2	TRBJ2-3	CASSLLAGKSTDTQYF	TGTGCCAGCAGCTTGTTAGCGGGAAAAAGCACAGATACGCAGTATTTT
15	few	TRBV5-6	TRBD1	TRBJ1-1	CASSLGTGINTEAFF	TGTGCCAGCAGCTTGGGGACAGGTATAAACACTGAAGCTTTCTTT
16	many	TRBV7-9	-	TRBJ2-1	CASTPRRAVSYNEQFF	TGTGCCAGCACCCCGAGGAGGGCTGTCTCCTACAATGAGCAGTTCTTC
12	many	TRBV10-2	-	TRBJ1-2	CASRGEADGYTF	TGCGCCAGCAGGGGGGAGGCGGATGGCTACACCTTC
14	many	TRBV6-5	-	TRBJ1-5	CASSPDFSNQPQHF	TGTGCCAGCAGCCCGGACTTTAGCAATCAGCCCCAGCATTTT
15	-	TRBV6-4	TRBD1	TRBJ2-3	CASSDSQGATDTQYF	TGTGCCAGCAGTGACTCACAGGGGGCAACAGATACGCAGTATTTT
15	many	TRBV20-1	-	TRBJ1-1	CSASGRFGGRTEAFF	TGCAGTGCTAGTGGACGCTTTGGGGGGAGAACTGAAGCTTTCTTT
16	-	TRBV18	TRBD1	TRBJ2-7	CASSRSPGQGGEEQYF	TGTGCCAGCTCACGGTCACCGGGACAGGGGGGAGAGGAGCAGTACTTC
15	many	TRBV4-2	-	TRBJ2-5	CASSQDRAGEETQYF	TGTGCCAGCAGCCAAGATCGGGCAGGGGAAGAGACCCAGTACTTC
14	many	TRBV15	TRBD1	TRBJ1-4	CATSQGQSNEKLFF	TGTGCCACCAGCCAGGGACAGAGTAATGAAAAACTGTTTTTT
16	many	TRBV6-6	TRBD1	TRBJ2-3	CASSYPGQGYTDTQYF	TGTGCCAGCAGTTACCCGGGACAGGGGTACACAGATACGCAGTATTTT
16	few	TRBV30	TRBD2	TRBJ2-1	CAWSWASGSSYNEQFF	TGTGCCTGGAGTTGGGCTAGCGGTAGCTCCTACAATGAGCAGTTCTTC
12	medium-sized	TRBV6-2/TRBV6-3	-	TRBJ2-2	CASSSNTGELFF	TGTGCCAGCAGTTCGAACACCGGGGAGCTGTTTTTT
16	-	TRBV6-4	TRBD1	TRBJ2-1	CASGDTRGTGVNEQFF	TGTGCCAGCGGTGACACGCGCGGGACAGGGGTAAATGAGCAGTTCTTC
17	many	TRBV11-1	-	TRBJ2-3	CASSLSRRGPSTDTQYF	TGTGCCAGCAGCTTATCCCGGCGGGGCCCGAGCACAGATACGCAGTATTTT
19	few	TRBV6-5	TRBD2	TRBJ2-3	CASSPRREGRLKDTDTQYF	TGTGCCAGCAGTCCTAGGCGGGAGGGCCGTTTAAAAGATACAGATACGCAGTATTTT
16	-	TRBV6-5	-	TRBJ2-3	CASVGPGGPSTDTQYF	TGTGCCAGCGTCGGTCCAGGAGGGCCTAGCACAGATACGCAGTATTTT
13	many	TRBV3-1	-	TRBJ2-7	CASSQVGVYEQYF	TGTGCCAGCAGCCAAGTCGGTGTCTACGAGCAGTACTTC
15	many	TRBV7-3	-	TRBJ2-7	CASSLGDRSSYEQYF	TGTGCCAGCAGCTTAGGAGACAGGAGCTCCTACGAGCAGTACTTC
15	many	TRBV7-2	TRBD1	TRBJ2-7	CASSLGTGSPYEQYF	TGTGCCAGCAGCTTGGGGACAGGGTCCCCCTACGAGCAGTACTTC
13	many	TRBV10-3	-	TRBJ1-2	CAISEIVTSGYTF	TGTGCCATCAGTGAGATTGTAACTAGTGGCTACACCTTC
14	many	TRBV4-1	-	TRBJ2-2	CASSQGRGLGELFF	TGCGCCAGCAGCCAAGGACGCGGGCTGGGGGAGCTGTTTTTT
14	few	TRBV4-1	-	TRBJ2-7	CASSLSLRFVEQYF	TGCGCCAGCAGCCTGTCCTTGAGGTTCGTCGAGCAGTACTTC
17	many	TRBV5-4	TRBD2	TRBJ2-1	CASSSPPSGGPPNEQFF	TGTGCCAGCAGCTCCCCCCCTAGCGGGGGGCCTCCCAATGAGCAGTTCTTC